This T cell receptor (beta chain) was documented in a study of blood T cell repertoires in COVID-19. Participants were placed into cohorts based on the clinical history they reported. Germline V gene lookup returns CDR1 LNHNV and CDR2 YYDKDF (reference sequence). The CDR3 has 15 amino acids. V was cut by 5 bases and J by 1 base, with 11 bases left in between. Assay used: immunoSEQ multiplex PCR; TCRdb lists only in-frame clones, some missing. The sample holds 150,000 to 200,000 clones; roughly 85% are singletons and the top ten take approximately 9%. This chain uses TRBV15 with TRBJ2-2; TRBD1 is a possible D gene (6 bases). The source material was PBMCs or T cells enriched from blood (not recorded which). This TCR was recovered from a woman between 18 and 29 years old who had recovered from COVID-19. The CDR3 region is CATSPGDGNTGELFF. DNA of the CDR3: TGTGCCACCAGCCCAGGGGACGGGAACACCGGGGAGCTGTTTTTT.